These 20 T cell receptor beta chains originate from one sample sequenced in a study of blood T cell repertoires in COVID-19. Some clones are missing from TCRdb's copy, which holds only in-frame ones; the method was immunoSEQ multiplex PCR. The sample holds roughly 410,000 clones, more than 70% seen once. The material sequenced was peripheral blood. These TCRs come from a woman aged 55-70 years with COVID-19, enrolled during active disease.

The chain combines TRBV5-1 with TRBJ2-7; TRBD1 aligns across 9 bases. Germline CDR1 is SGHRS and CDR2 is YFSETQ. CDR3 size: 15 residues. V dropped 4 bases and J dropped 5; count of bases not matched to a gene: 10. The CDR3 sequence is CASSTSGTGTDEQYF. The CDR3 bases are TGCGCCAGCAGCACCTCCGGGACAGGGACGGACGAGCAGTACTTC.

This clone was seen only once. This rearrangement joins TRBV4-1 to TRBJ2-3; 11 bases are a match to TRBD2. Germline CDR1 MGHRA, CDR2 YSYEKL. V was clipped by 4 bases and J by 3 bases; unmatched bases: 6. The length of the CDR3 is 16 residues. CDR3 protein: CASSRSSGGETDTQYF. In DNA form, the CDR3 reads TGCGCCAGCAGCCGGAGTAGCGGGGGGGAAACAGATACGCAGTATTTT.

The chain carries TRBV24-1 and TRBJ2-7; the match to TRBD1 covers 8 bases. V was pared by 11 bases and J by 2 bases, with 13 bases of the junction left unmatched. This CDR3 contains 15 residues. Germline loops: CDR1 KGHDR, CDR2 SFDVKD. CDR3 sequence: CAIPYDRGPPYEQYF. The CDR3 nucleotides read TGTGCCATCCCCTACGACAGGGGACCCCCCTACGAGCAGTACTTC.

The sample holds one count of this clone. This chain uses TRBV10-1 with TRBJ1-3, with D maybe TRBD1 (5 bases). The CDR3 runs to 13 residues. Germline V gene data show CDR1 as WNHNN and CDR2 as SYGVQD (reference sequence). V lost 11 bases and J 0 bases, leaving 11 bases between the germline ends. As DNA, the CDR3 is TGCGCCCGCGGGACTCTCTCTGGAAACACCATATATTTT. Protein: CARGTLSGNTIYF.

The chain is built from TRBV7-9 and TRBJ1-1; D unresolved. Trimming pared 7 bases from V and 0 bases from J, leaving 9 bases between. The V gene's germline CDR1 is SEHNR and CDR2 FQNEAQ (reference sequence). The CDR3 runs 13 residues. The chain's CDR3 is CASMAIVNTEAFF. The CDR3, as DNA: TGTGCCAGCATGGCAATCGTGAACACTGAAGCTTTCTTT.

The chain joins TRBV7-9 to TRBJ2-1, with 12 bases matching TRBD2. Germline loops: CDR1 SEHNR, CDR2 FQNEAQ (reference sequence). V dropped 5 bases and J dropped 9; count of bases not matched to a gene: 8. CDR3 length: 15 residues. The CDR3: CASSPTSGGRVEQFF. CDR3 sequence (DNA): TGTGCCAGCAGCCCAACTAGCGGGGGGCGTGTTGAGCAGTTCTTC.

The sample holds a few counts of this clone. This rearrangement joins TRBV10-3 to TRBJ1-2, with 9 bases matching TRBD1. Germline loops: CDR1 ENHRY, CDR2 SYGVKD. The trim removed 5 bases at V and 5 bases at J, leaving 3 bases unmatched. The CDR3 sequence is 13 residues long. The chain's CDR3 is CAISTGQGYGYTF. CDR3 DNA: TGTGCCATCAGTACGGGACAGGGTTATGGCTACACCTTC.

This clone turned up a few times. The CDR3 region is CASSSGGLDMREKLFF. The CDR3 DNA follows: TGTGCCAGCAGCTCCGGGGGGCTAGACATGAGGGAAAAACTGTTTTTT. The rearrangement links TRBV7-9 to TRBJ1-4; D possibly corresponds to TRBD1 (6 bases). The V gene lost 4 bases and the J gene lost 8 bases, with 20 bases spanning the gap. The CDR3 spans 16 residues. CDR1 is SEHNR, CDR2 FQNEAQ, per germline (reference sequence).

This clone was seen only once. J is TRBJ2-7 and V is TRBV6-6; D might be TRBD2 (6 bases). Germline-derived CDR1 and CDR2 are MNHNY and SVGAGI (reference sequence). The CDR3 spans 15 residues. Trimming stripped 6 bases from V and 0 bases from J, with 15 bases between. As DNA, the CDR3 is TGTGCCAGCAGAGCTGGGGCGGGAAGCTCCTACGAGCAGTACTTC. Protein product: CASRAGAGSSYEQYF.

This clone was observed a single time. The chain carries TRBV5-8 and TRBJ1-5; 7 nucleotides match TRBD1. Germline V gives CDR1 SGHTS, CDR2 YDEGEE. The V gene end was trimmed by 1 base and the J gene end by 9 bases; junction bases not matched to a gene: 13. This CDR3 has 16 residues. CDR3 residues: CASSLYSGTAYRPQHF. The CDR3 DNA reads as TGTGCCAGCAGCTTGTATTCCGGGACAGCCTATCGGCCCCAGCATTTT.

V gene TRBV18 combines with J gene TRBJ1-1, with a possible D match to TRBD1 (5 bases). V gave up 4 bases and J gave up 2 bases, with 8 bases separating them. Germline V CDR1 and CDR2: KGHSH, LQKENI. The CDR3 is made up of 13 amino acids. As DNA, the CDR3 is TGTGCCAGCTCACTTCAGGGTAACACTGAAGCTTTCTTT. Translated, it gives CASSLQGNTEAFF.

Here the CDR3 DNA reads TGTGCCAGCAGCAGCGGGGGGCCTTACGAGCAGTACTTC. Translating it yields CASSSGGPYEQYF. V and J are TRBV6-2 or TRBV6-3 and TRBJ2-7; 9 nucleotides align to TRBD2. Germline loops: CDR1 MNHEY, CDR2 SVGEGT. The V segment lost 6 bases and the J segment 4 bases; nucleotides outside the gene matches: 4. The length of the CDR3 is 13 residues.

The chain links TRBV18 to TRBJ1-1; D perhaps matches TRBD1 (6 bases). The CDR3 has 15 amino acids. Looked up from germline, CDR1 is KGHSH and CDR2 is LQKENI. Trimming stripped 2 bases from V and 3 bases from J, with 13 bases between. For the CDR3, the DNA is TGTGCCAGCTCACCAGTCCTGAACAGGGACACTGAAGCTTTCTTT. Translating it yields CASSPVLNRDTEAFF.

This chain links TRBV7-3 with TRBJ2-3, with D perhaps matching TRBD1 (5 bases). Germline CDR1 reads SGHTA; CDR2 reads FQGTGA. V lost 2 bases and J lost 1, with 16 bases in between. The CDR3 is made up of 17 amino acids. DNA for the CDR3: TGTGCCAGCAGCTTACTGCGGTCAGGGTACGGCACAGATACGCAGTATTTT. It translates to CASSLLRSGYGTDTQYF. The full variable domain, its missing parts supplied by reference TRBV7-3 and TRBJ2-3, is GAGVSQTPSNKVTEKGKYVELRCDPISGHTALYWYRQSLGQGPEFLIYFQGTGAADDSGLPNDRFFAVRPEGSVSTLKIQRTERGDSAVYLCASSLLRSGYGTDTQYFGPGTRLTVL.

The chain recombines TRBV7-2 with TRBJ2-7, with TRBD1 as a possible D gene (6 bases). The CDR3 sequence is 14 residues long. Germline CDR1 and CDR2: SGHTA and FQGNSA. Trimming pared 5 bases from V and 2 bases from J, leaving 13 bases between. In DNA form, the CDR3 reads TGTGCCAGCAGCCCCTCGACAGGCCCCTACGAGCAGTACTTC. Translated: CASSPSTGPYEQYF.

In DNA, the CDR3 is TGTGCCAGTAGTAACCGGGACAGAAACACCATATATTTT. Residues: CASSNRDRNTIYF. The chain carries TRBV19 and TRBJ1-3; D possibly corresponds to TRBD1 (6 bases). Germline CDR1 LNHDA, CDR2 SQIVND (reference sequence). V was trimmed by 4 bases and J by 5 bases, leaving 9 bases between them. This CDR3 has 13 residues.

The CDR3 bases are TGTGCCAGCAGCCAAGAATGGACAGGGGTGAACACTGAAGCTTTCTTT. Translating gives CASSQEWTGVNTEAFF. J is TRBJ1-1 and V is TRBV4-2; TRBD1 agrees at 9 bases. This CDR3 has 16 amino acids. V dropped 0 bases and J dropped 0; count of bases not matched to a gene: 2. Per the germline V gene, CDR1 is LGHNA and CDR2 is YNFKEQ.

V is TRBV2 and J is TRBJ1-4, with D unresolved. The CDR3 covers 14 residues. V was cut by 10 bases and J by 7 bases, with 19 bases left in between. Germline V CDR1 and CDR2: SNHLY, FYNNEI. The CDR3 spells CATLAAGAFEKLFF. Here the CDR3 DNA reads TGTGCCACCCTGGCGGCCGGCGCGTTTGAAAAACTGTTTTTT. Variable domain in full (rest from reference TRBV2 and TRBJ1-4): EPEVTQTPSHQVTQMGQEVILRCVPISNHLYFYWYRQILGQKVEFLVSFYNNEISEKSEIFDDQFSVERPDGSNFTLKIRSTKLEDSAMYFCATLAAGAFEKLFFGSGTQLSVL.

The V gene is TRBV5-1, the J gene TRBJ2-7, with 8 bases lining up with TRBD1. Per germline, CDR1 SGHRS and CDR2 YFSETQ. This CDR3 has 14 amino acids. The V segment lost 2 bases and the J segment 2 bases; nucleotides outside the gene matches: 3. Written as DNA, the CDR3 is TGCGCCAGCAGCTTAGGGACAGGAGCCTACGAGCAGTACTTC. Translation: CASSLGTGAYEQYF.

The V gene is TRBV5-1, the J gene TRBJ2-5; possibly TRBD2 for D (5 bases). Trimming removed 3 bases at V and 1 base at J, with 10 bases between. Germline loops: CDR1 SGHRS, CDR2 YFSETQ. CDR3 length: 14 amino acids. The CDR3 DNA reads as TGCGCCAGCAGCTCCGACTACACCCAAGAGACCCAGTACTTC. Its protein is CASSSDYTQETQYF.